Each of the 8 T cell receptor beta chains below was sequenced from the same sample in a study of breast tumors, draining lymph nodes, adjacent tissues. TCRdb recomputed calls from the multiplex PCR reads with MiXCR, one row per CDR3 protein. The data contain about 180,000 distinct CDR3 sequences, around a third of them seen just once; the ten biggest clones take up 4% to 5.5%. Axillary draining lymph nodes of breast cancer patients supplied the node samples. The specimen was axillary lymph node tissue. The receptors originated from a female donor with breast cancer. Some clones in this sample may be carry-over from other donors' samples.

V is TRBV20-1 and J is TRBJ2-7; no firm D call. Per the germline V gene, CDR1 is DFQATT and CDR2 is SNEGSKA (reference sequence). V lost 5 bases and J 3 bases, leaving 2 bases between the germline ends. The CDR3 contains 9 residues. The CDR3 spells CSADYEQYF. The CDR3 bases are TGCAGTGCTGACTACGAGCAGTACTTC.

Remarks on this clonotype: The conserved closing phenylalanine or tryptophan is absent in this CDR3, likely reflecting a read error. The chain carries TRBV3-1 and TRBJ1-2; D perhaps matches TRBD1 (6 bases). V was clipped by 1 base and J by 8 bases, with 17 bases between them. The CDR3 sequence is 15 residues long. Per the germline V gene, CDR1 is LGHDT and CDR2 is YNNKEL (reference sequence). As DNA, the CDR3 is TGTGCCAGCAGCCAAGGGTTAGAACAGGGTTTCGGCTACACCCTC. Its protein product is CASSQGLEQGFGYTL.

This chain uses TRBV12-3 or TRBV12-4 with TRBJ1-1; 7 nucleotides line up with TRBD1. V shed 6 bases, J shed 1 base, and the junction held 11 bases outside the gene matches. This CDR3 has 16 residues. CDR3 sequence (DNA): TGTGCCAGCAGCGCCCCTAACCAGGGGGAGAACACTGAAGCTTTCTTT. Residues: CASSAPNQGENTEAFF.

This clonotype was detected many times. The V gene is TRBV20-1, the J gene TRBJ2-3; tentative D call: TRBD2 (5 bases). Trimming took off 1 base at V and 0 bases at J, with 8 bases between the two ends. The CDR3 has 14 residues. Germline loops: CDR1 DFQATT, CDR2 SNEGSKA (reference sequence). The CDR3 loop reads CSARAQRSTDTQYF. In nucleotides, the CDR3 is TGCAGTGCTAGAGCCCAGCGGAGCACAGATACGCAGTATTTT.

This clonotype showed up many times. The chain uses TRBV29-1 and TRBJ2-2; D is unresolved. This CDR3 spans 13 amino acids. Trimming took 6 bases from V and 1 from J, leaving 9 bases between them. Germline CDR1 SQVTM, CDR2 ANQGSEA. CDR3 region: CSVPRQNTGELFF. The CDR3 region has the DNA TGCAGCGTCCCAAGACAGAACACCGGGGAGCTGTTTTTT.

This sequence joins TRBV18 and TRBJ2-2; 8 bases are shared with TRBD1. V lost 0 bases, J lost 7 bases, and 7 bases stayed unmatched. The CDR3 is 16 amino acids. CDR1 is KGHSH, CDR2 LQKENI, per germline. The CDR3 reads CASSPPVQGASGELFF. The CDR3 DNA follows: TGTGCCAGCTCACCACCGGTCCAGGGGGCGAGCGGGGAGCTGTTTTTT.

The chain has TRBV12-3 or TRBV12-4 and TRBJ2-5; 7 bases match TRBD1. V was pared by 7 bases and J by 9 bases, with 26 bases of the junction left unmatched. This CDR3 region has 18 residues. CDR3 coding DNA: TGTGCCAGCACCATAGGGGGCTCTAGCACCGGGCTCACCAAGGCCCAGTACTTC. Its translation is CASTIGGSSTGLTKAQYF.

This clonotype was counted ten times or more. This sequence joins TRBV9 and TRBJ1-2; D is ambiguous. The CDR3 sequence is 14 residues long. The V gene lost 4 bases and the J gene lost 7 bases, with 17 bases spanning the gap. CDR1 SGDLS and CDR2 YYNGEE come from the germline V gene. The CDR3 nucleotides read TGTGCCAGCAGCACCCGTTCAGAGGGTTCTGGCTACACCTTC. Translation gives CASSTRSEGSGYTF. The full variable domain, its missing parts supplied by reference TRBV9 and TRBJ1-2, is DSGVTQTPKHLITATGQRVTLRCSPRSGDLSVYWYQQSLDQGLQFLIQYYNGEERAKGNILERFSAQQFPDLHSELNLSSLELGDSALYFCASSTRSEGSGYTFGSGTRLTVV.